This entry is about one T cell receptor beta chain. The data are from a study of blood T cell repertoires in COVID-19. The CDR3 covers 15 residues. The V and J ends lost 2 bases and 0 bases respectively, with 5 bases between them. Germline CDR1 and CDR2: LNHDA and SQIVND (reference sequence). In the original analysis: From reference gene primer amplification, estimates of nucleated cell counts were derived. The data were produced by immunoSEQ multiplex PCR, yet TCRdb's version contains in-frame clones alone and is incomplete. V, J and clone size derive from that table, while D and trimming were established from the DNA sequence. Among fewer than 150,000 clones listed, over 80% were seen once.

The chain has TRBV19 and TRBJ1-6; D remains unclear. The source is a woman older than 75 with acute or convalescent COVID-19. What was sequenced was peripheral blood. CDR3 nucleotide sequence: TGTGCCAGTAGTATAAGCTTCTCCTATAATTCACCCCTCCACTTT. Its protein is CASSISFSYNSPLHF.